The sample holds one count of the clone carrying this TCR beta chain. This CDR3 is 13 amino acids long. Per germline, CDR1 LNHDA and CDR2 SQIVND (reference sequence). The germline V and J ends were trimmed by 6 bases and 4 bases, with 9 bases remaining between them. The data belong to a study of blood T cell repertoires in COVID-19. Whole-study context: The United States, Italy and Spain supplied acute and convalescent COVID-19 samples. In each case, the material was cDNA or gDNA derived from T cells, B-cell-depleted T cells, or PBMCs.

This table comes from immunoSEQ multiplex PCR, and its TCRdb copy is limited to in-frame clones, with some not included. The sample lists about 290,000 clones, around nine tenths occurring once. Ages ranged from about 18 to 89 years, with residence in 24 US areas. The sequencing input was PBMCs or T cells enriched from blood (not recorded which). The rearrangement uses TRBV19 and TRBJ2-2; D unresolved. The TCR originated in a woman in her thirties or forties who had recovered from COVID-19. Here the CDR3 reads CASRTVATGELFF. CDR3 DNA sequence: TGTGCCAGTAGGACGGTAGCCACCGGGGAGCTGTTTTTT. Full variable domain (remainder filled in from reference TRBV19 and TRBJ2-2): DGGITQSPKYLFRKEGQNVTLSCEQNLNHDAMYWYRQDPGQGLRLIYYSQIVNDFQKGDIAEGYSVSREKKESFPLTVTSAQKNPTAFYLCASRTVATGELFFGEGSRLTVL.